Presented here are 12 T cell receptor beta chains from one specimen sequenced in a study of technical replicates of blood from a handful of donors. Produced via immunoSEQ multiplex PCR; TCRdb's table is partial and in-frame only. The profile shows fewer than 100,000 clones, 95% to 97% of them singletons. Material for sequencing was T cells isolated from PBMCs. The receptor set was obtained from a human donor in good health.

This chain links TRBV6-5 with TRBJ2-1; TRBD1 matches 9 bases. The CDR3 length is 15 residues. Germline V gene lookup returns CDR1 MNHEY and CDR2 SVGAGI. J lost 2 bases, V lost 4 bases, and 3 bases had no gene match. CDR3 loop: CASSLGDRAYNEQFF. The CDR3 bases are TGTGCCAGCAGTTTAGGGGACAGGGCCTACAATGAGCAGTTCTTC.

The chain uses TRBV29-1 and TRBJ1-2, with D unresolved. CDR1 SQVTM and CDR2 ANQGSEA come from the germline V gene. Trimming took 5 bases from V and 6 from J, leaving 22 bases between them. The CDR3 spans 15 residues. As DNA, the CDR3 is TGCAGCGTTTTGGGCACTGGGGAGAGGAGCGATGGCTACACCTTC. Protein sequence: CSVLGTGERSDGYTF.

The rearrangement uses TRBV5-1 and TRBJ2-5, with 11 bases matching TRBD2. The germline gives CDR1 SGHRS, CDR2 YFSETQ. CDR3 length: 14 residues. The V and J ends lost 2 bases and 4 bases, in that order; junction bases with no gene match: 1. CDR3 sequence: CASSFSGRGETQYF. CDR3 nucleotide sequence: TGCGCCAGCAGCTTTAGCGGGAGGGGAGAGACCCAGTACTTC.

The chain recombines TRBV2 with TRBJ1-3, with TRBD1 identical over 9 bases. Trimming at V came to 3 bases and at J to 8 bases, leaving 11 bases not matched to a gene. The germline V gene encodes CDR1 SNHLY and CDR2 FYNNEI. This CDR3 is built from 16 residues. CDR3 in amino acids: CASSEVGGTGFYTIYF. DNA of the CDR3: TGTGCCAGCAGTGAGGTCGGCGGGACAGGGTTCTACACCATATATTTT.

The chain uses TRBV7-2 and TRBJ2-7, with TRBD1 matching over 8 bases. Germline CDR1 and CDR2: SGHTA and FQGNSA. The V gene end was trimmed by 5 bases and the J gene end by 1 base; junction bases not matched to a gene: 4. CDR3 length: 14 residues. The CDR3 bases are TGTGCCAGCAGCGCGACAGGGGAATCCTACGAGCAGTACTTC. Protein: CASSATGESYEQYF.

The V gene is TRBV29-1, the J gene TRBJ2-3, with D unclear. Germline assignment: CDR1 SQVTM and CDR2 ANQGSEA. CDR3 length: 13 residues. Between the trimmed V and J ends, which lost 3 bases and 1 base, there was a span of 8 bases. CDR3 in DNA: TGCAGCGTTGAGTTCGGAGGCACAGATACGCAGTATTTT. Its translation: CSVEFGGTDTQYF.

The rearrangement joins TRBV9 to TRBJ2-5, with 14 bases aligning to TRBD2. Unmatched junction bases numbered 2, after V lost 3 bases and J lost 4 bases. Looked up from germline, CDR1 is SGDLS and CDR2 is YYNGEE. This CDR3 contains 15 residues. CDR3 in DNA: TGTGCCAGCAGCGAGGGACTAGCGGGAGCAGAGACCCAGTACTTC. Protein: CASSEGLAGAETQYF.

This chain's CDR3 is CASKATGFPYEQYF. The CDR3 coding sequence is TGTGCCAGCAAAGCGACAGGGTTCCCCTACGAGCAGTACTTC. The chain couples TRBV28 to TRBJ2-7; 7 nucleotides agree with TRBD1. In germline, CDR1 is MDHEN, CDR2 SYDVKM. The V segment lost 7 bases and the J segment 2 bases; nucleotides outside the gene matches: 8. The CDR3 runs to 14 residues.

The count of this clone is one. The chain carries TRBV28 and TRBJ2-7; D possibly corresponds to TRBD2 (5 bases). Between the trimmed V and J ends, which lost 3 bases and 2 bases, there was a span of 14 bases. From germline, CDR1 is MDHEN and CDR2 SYDVKM. The CDR3 runs to 15 residues. CDR3 amino acids: CASSFNRGQAYEQYF. The CDR3 coding sequence is TGTGCCAGCAGTTTTAATCGAGGGCAAGCCTACGAGCAGTACTTC. Variable domain in full (rest from reference TRBV28 and TRBJ2-7): DVKVTQSSRYLVKRTGEKVFLECVQDMDHENMFWYRQDPGLGLRLIYFSYDVKMKEKGDIPEGYSVSREKKERFSLILESASTNQTSMYLCASSFNRGQAYEQYFGPGTRLTVT.

The chain recombines TRBV29-1 with TRBJ2-2; maybe TRBD1 (6 bases). Germline-derived CDR1 and CDR2 are SQVTM and ANQGSEA. The CDR3 sequence is 13 residues long. The V end was cut by 6 bases, the J end by 7 bases, with 15 bases between. This CDR3 reads CSVPQGSFGELFF. The CDR3 DNA follows: TGCAGCGTCCCACAGGGTTCTTTCGGGGAGCTGTTTTTT.

This clone was counted a single time. The CDR3 region is CASSSGTGDLYTF. Here the CDR3 DNA reads TGCGCCAGCAGCTCCGGGACAGGGGATCTCTACACCTTC. The chain links TRBV5-1 to TRBJ1-2; TRBD1 agrees at 10 bases. The trim removed 3 bases at V and 10 bases at J, leaving 6 bases unmatched. CDR1 is SGHRS and CDR2 is YFSETQ in the germline V gene. CDR3 length: 13 amino acids.

The gene calls are TRBV18 and TRBJ2-6; 7 positions match TRBD1. The CDR3 loop spans 16 amino acids. The J segment lost 4 bases and the V segment lost 3 bases, leaving 6 bases of the junction unmatched. Looked up from germline, CDR1 is KGHSH and CDR2 is LQKENI. Here the CDR3 reads CASSPPTGSGANVLTF. Written as DNA, the CDR3 is TGTGCCAGCTCACCGCCGACAGGGTCCGGGGCCAACGTCCTGACTTTC.